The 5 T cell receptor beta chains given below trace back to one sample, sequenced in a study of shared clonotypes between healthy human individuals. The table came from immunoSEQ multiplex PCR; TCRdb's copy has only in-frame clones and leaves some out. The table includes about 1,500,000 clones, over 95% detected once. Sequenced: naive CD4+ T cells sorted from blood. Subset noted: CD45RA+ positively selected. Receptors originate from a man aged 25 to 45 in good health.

The CDR3 bases are TGTGCCAGCAGCTTAGGGGCAGGAAGAGATGGTGTAGAGACCCAGTACTTC. The encoded protein is CASSLGAGRDGVETQYF. This chain links TRBV5-4 with TRBJ2-5, with D possibly TRBD1 on 5 matching bases. Germline CDR1 is SGHNT and CDR2 is YYREEE (reference sequence). Trimming took 2 bases from V and 4 from J, leaving 21 bases between them. This CDR3 contains 17 residues.

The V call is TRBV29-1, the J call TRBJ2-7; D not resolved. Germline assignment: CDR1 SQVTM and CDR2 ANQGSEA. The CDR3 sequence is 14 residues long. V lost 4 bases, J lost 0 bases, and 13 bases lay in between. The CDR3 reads CSVGLSILSYEQYF. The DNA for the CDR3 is TGCAGCGTTGGGCTGAGTATCCTCTCCTACGAGCAGTACTTC.

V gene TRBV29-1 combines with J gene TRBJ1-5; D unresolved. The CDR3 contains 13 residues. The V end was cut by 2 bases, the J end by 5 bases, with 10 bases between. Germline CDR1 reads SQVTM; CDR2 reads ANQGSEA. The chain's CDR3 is CSVETGVHQPQHF. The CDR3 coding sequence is TGCAGCGTTGAAACGGGAGTGCATCAGCCCCAGCATTTT.

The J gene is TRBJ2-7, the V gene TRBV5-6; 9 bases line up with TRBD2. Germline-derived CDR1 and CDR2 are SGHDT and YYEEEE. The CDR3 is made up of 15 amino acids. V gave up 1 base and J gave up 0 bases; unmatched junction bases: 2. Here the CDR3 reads CASSLYSGSSYEQYF. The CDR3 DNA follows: TGTGCCAGCAGCTTGTATAGCGGGAGCTCCTACGAGCAGTACTTC.

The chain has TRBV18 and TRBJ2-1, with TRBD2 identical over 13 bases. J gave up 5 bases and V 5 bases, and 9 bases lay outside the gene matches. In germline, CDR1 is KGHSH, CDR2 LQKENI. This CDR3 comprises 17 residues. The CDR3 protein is CASSTFAGTSGNNEQFF. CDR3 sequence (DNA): TGTGCCAGCTCAACATTCGCCGGGACTAGCGGGAACAATGAGCAGTTCTTC.